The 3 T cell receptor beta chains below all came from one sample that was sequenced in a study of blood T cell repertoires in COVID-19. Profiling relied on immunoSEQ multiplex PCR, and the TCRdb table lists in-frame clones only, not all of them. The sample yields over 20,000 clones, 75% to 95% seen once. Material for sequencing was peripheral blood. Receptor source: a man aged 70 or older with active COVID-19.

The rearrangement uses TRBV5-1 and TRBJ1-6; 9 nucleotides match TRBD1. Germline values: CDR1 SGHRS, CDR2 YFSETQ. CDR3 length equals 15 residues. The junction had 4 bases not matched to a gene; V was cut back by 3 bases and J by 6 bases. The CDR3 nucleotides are TGCGCCAGCAGCTGGGGGGACAGGGCTAATTCACCCCTCCACTTT. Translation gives CASSWGDRANSPLHF.

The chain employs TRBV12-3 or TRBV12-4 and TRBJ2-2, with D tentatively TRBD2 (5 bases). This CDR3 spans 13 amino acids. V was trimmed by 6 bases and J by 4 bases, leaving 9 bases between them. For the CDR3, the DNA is TGTGCCAGCAGCCTAGGAGGCACCGGGGAGCTGTTTTTT. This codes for CASSLGGTGELFF.

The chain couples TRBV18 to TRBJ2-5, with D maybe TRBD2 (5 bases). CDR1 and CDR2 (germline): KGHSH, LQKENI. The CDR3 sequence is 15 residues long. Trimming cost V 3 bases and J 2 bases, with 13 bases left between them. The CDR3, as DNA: TGTGCCAGCTCACCTCTTAGCGCAACTCAAGAGACCCAGTACTTC. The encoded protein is CASSPLSATQETQYF.